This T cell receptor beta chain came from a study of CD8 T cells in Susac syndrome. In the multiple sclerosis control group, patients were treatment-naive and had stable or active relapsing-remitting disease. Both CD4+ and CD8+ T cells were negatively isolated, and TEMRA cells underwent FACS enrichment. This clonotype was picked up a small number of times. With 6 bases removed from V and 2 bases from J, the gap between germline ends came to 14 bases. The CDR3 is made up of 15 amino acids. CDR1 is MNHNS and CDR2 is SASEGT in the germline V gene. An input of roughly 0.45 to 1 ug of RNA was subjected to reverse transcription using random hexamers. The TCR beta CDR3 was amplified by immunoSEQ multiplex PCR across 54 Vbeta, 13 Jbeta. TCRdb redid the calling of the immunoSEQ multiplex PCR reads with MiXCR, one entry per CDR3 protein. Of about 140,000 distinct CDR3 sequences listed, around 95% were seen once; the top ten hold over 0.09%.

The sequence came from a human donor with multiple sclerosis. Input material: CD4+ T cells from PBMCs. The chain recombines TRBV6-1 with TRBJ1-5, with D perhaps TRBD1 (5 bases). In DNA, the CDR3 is TGTGCCAGCAGCCTCCCGCAGGGTGGCAATCAGCCCCAGCATTTT. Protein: CASSLPQGGNQPQHF.